Listed here are 14 T cell receptor beta chains from one sample, sequenced in a study of blood T cell repertoires in COVID-19. The assay was immunoSEQ multiplex PCR, and TCRdb's table has in-frame clones only and misses some. The table has 97,000 or so clones, around 74% seen once. The sequencing sample was made of peripheral blood. These receptors originate from a woman at least 80 years old with active or convalescent COVID-19.

The J gene is TRBJ2-3, the V gene TRBV7-2; D remains unclear. Trimming took 0 bases from V and 2 from J, leaving 9 bases between them. The CDR3 extends over 15 amino acids. Germline V gene lookup returns CDR1 SGHTA and CDR2 FQGNSA. This chain's CDR3 is CASSLAGDFTDTQYF. The CDR3 DNA reads as TGTGCCAGCAGCTTAGCAGGAGATTTCACAGATACGCAGTATTTT.

Notes on this clone: An end of the junction does not agree with germline; a read error may underlie this. This chain links TRBV5-1 with TRBJ1-4, with D possibly TRBD1 on 5 matching bases. In germline, CDR1 is SGHRS, CDR2 YFSETQ. The CDR3 sequence is 14 residues long. For the CDR3, the DNA is TGTGCCAGCAGCTTGACAGCAACTAATGAAAAACTGTTTTTT. Its protein is CASSLTATNEKLFF.

This clone came up a few times. The chain is built from TRBV5-1 and TRBJ2-1; TRBD2 might be the D (6 bases). The germline V gene encodes CDR1 SGHRS and CDR2 YFSETQ. The V and J ends lost 6 bases and 0 bases respectively, with 25 bases between them. The CDR3 totals 19 residues. CDR3 DNA sequence: TGCGCCAGCAACCCGGTGGGGGGTGGCGGGCGTGGCTCCTACAATGAGCAGTTCTTC. This codes for CASNPVGGGGRGSYNEQFF.

The chain employs TRBV24-1 and TRBJ2-5; a weak D match, TRBD2 (6 bases). In germline, CDR1 is KGHDR, CDR2 SFDVKD. This CDR3 comprises 14 residues. Trimming pared 4 bases from V and 4 bases from J, leaving 12 bases between. The CDR3 nucleotides read TGTGCCACCAGTGACGCCGGGAGCAGAGAGACCCAGTACTTC. Protein product: CATSDAGSRETQYF.

About this clone: The junction shows a germline mismatch at one end, possibly a read error. This chain connects TRBV5-1 to TRBJ2-7; 13 nucleotides agree with TRBD2. The CDR3 loop spans 15 amino acids. Per germline, CDR1 SGHRS and CDR2 YFSETQ. This CDR3 reads CASSRTSGSRDEQYF. The CDR3 bases are TGTGCCAGCAGCCGGACTAGCGGGAGTCGCGACGAGCAGTACTTC.

In this sample, this clone turned up once. V gene TRBV4-2 combines with J gene TRBJ1-1; D is unclear. This CDR3 spans 15 amino acids. Between the trimmed V and J ends, which lost 1 base and 0 bases, there was a span of 9 bases. Germline V lookup: CDR1 LGHNA, CDR2 YNFKEQ. CDR3 residues: CASSQAVSMNTEAFF. For the CDR3, the DNA is TGTGCCAGCAGCCAAGCTGTCAGTATGAACACTGAAGCTTTCTTT.

The CDR3: CASSSSGTSINGYTF. CDR3 bases: TGTGCCAGCAGCTCCTCCGGGACTTCAATTAACGGCTACACCTTC. The V call is TRBV7-9, the J call TRBJ1-2, with a weak D call TRBD1 (5 bases). Trimming cost V 4 bases and J 8 bases, with 20 bases left between them. The CDR3 contains 15 residues. Germline lookup yields CDR1 SEHNR and CDR2 FQNEAQ (reference sequence).

The J gene is TRBJ2-4, the V gene TRBV7-2; D is perhaps TRBD1 (5 bases). The CDR3 runs 14 residues. Germline loops: CDR1 SGHTA, CDR2 FQGNSA. Between the trimmed V and J ends, which lost 4 bases and 1 base, there was a span of 8 bases. The CDR3 region is CASSSTVAKNIQYF. As DNA, the CDR3 is TGTGCCAGCAGCTCGACAGTTGCCAAAAACATTCAGTACTTC. The whole variable domain, filled in from reference TRBV7-2 and TRBJ2-4, reads GAGVSQSPSNKVTEKGKDVELRCDPISGHTALYWYRQSLGQGLEFLIYFQGNSAPDKSGLPSDRFSAERTGGSVSTLTIQRTQQEDSAVYLCASSSTVAKNIQYFGAGTRLSVL.

This clone was seen a few times. The chain recombines TRBV19 with TRBJ1-2; 10 positions agree with TRBD1. V lost 6 bases to trimming and J lost 7 bases; unmatched junction nucleotides: 8. CDR1 is LNHDA and CDR2 is SQIVND in the germline V gene (reference sequence). CDR3 length: 14 residues. CDR3 residues: CASSPTGGARGYTF. In DNA, the CDR3 is TGTGCCAGTAGCCCGACAGGGGGCGCGCGTGGCTACACCTTC.

About this clone itself: One end of the junction does not line up with germline, which may come from a read error. The genes are TRBV2 and TRBJ1-3; 7 bases are a match to TRBD1. This CDR3 is built from 14 residues. Germline-derived CDR1 and CDR2 are SNHLY and FYNNEI. CDR3 DNA: TGTGCCAGCACTGAACAGGGGTCTGGAAACACCATATATTTT. Amino acids: CASTEQGSGNTIYF.

The chain combines TRBV28 with TRBJ2-3; possible D gene TRBD1, 5 bases. The CDR3 length is 15 residues. The ends were cut back, 5 bases at V and 0 bases at J, with 12 bases in the middle. The germline CDR1 and CDR2 sequences are MDHEN and SYDVKM. CDR3 coding DNA: TGTGCCAGCAGTCGGCAGGGCGTTAGCACAGATACGCAGTATTTT. Protein: CASSRQGVSTDTQYF.

This chain links TRBV9 with TRBJ1-4, with 7 bases matching TRBD1. This CDR3 has 14 amino acids. Trimming took 0 bases from V and 11 from J; bases not matched to a gene: 7. Germline V gene sequence: CDR1 SGDLS, CDR2 YYNGEE. DNA for the CDR3: TGTGCCAGCAGCGTAGACAGGGGTAGTGGCAAACTGTTTTTT. The encoded protein is CASSVDRGSGKLFF.

The rearrangement uses TRBV18 and TRBJ2-5; 7 nucleotides line up with TRBD1. The V gene end was trimmed by 3 bases and the J gene end by 5 bases; junction bases not matched to a gene: 9. The CDR3 runs to 15 residues. CDR1 KGHSH and CDR2 LQKENI come from the germline V gene. CDR3 region: CASSPYNRGAETQYF. DNA of the CDR3: TGTGCCAGCTCACCCTATAACAGGGGAGCGGAGACCCAGTACTTC.

There are a few counts of this clone. V usage is TRBV27 and J usage is TRBJ2-7; D not certain. V lost 5 bases, J lost 6 bases, and 14 bases lay in between. Germline loops: CDR1 MNHEY, CDR2 SMNVEV (reference sequence). CDR3 length: 13 residues. In DNA form, the CDR3 reads TGTGCCAGCAGTCCTACCCCACGGAGCGAGCAGTACTTC. Translated, it gives CASSPTPRSEQYF.